The sequence of this TCR beta chain was determined in a study of T cell repertoires in cytomegalovirus infection. Study context: TCR beta signatures that were public indicated CMV infection and matching HLA type.

Losses at the gene ends were 5 bases for V and 4 bases for J; bases not matched to a gene: 6. Germline CDR1 and CDR2: SGHTA and FQGNSA. The CDR3 runs to 15 residues. A single record per CDR3 protein comes from TCRdb applying MiXCR to the reads. This sample has roughly 500,000 distinct CDR3 sequences, with around a third found just once. This clonotype was found a few times. Its antigen is unidentified. Points from the study as a whole: In two of eight donors, the top clonotype was HLA-C-restricted CMV-specific. Cumulative public TCR beta family frequency identified carriers of CMV plus the relevant HLA.

The chain joins TRBV7-2 to TRBJ1-4; 8 bases map to TRBD1. This clonotype was sampled from a human donor in good health (CMV status not recorded). Some clones in this sample may be carry-over from other donors' samples. The sequences come from cultured PBMCs, collected from culture after CMV antigen stimulation. CDR3 sequence: CASSNRQGINEKLFF. The CDR3 DNA is TGTGCCAGCAGCAATCGACAGGGGATTAATGAAAAACTGTTTTTT. Full variable domain (missing parts from reference TRBV7-2 and TRBJ1-4): GAGVSQSPSNKVTEKGKDVELRCDPISGHTALYWYRQSLGQGLEFLIYFQGNSAPDKSGLPSDRFSAERTGGSVSTLTIQRTQQEDSAVYLCASSNRQGINEKLFFGSGTQLSVL.